What follows are 27 T cell receptor beta chains derived from one specimen sequenced in a study of T cell repertoires in cytomegalovirus infection. The antigens of these receptors remain unknown. A single record per CDR3 protein comes from TCRdb applying MiXCR to the reads. Here the sample spans roughly 920,000 distinct CDR3 sequences, around 30% being singletons. The source material was cultured CD8+ T cells from PBMCs, sampled from culture after CMV antigen stimulation. The receptors come from a human donor in good health (CMV status not recorded). Some clones in this sample may be carry-over from other donors' samples.

In its sample, this clonotype was seen a few times. The J gene is TRBJ1-2, the V gene TRBV7-6; 10 bases map to TRBD1. Germline CDR1 and CDR2: SGHVS and FNYEAQ. V lost 11 bases, J lost 6 bases, and 6 bases stayed unmatched. The CDR3 contains 12 residues. CDR3 coding DNA: TGTGCCGGGACAGGGGCGGAAGATGGCTACACCTTC. This codes for CAGTGAEDGYTF.

About this clonotype: A read error may explain this, as a much larger clone is one base away. The chain is built from TRBV12-3 or TRBV12-4 and TRBJ1-2; D remains unclear. This CDR3 comprises 14 residues. The CDR3 sequence: CVSSLAPRSLGYTF. In nucleotides, the CDR3 is TGTGTCAGCAGTTTAGCCCCACGGAGCCTTGGCTACACCTTC.

This chain uses TRBV6-1 with TRBJ2-2; D is ambiguous. V lost 2 bases to trimming and J lost 6 bases, with 10 bases between them. The CDR3 spans 14 residues. Germline V gene sequence: CDR1 MNHNS, CDR2 SASEGT. The CDR3 DNA reads TGTGCCAGCAGTGAACTTCCGGGTGCCGGGGAGCTGTTTTTT. This codes for CASSELPGAGELFF.

The V gene is TRBV2, the J gene TRBJ1-2, with a possible D match to TRBD1 (5 bases). Germline lookup yields CDR1 SNHLY and CDR2 FYNNEI. Trimming pared 8 bases from V and 13 bases from J, leaving 14 bases between. This CDR3 spans 10 amino acids. Here the CDR3 reads CASRDAAATF. Here the CDR3 DNA reads TGTGCCAGCCGGGACGCCGCGGCCACCTTC. The variable domain in full, completed from reference TRBV2 and TRBJ1-2, reads EPEVTQTPSHQVTQMGQEVILRCVPISNHLYFYWYRQILGQKVEFLVSFYNNEISEKSEIFDDQFSVERPDGSNFTLKIRSTKLEDSAMYFCASRDAAATFGSGTRLTVV.

The genes are TRBV4-1 and TRBJ1-1, with 12 bases fitting TRBD1. V shed 9 bases, J shed 2 bases, and the junction held 7 bases outside the gene matches. Looked up from germline, CDR1 is MGHRA and CDR2 is YSYEKL. The CDR3 consists of 15 residues. For the CDR3, the DNA is TGCGCCAGTAGGGACAGGGGGCCTGGAAACACTGAAGCTTTCTTT. Its protein product is CASRDRGPGNTEAFF.

This clonotype has at least ten counts. This rearrangement joins TRBV7-8 to TRBJ1-1; no firm D call. Germline V gene data show CDR1 as SGHVS and CDR2 as FQNEAQ. The CDR3 covers 15 residues. Trimming took 1 base from V and 5 from J, leaving 14 bases between them. The CDR3 region has the DNA TGTGCCAGCAGCTTAGAGGGCCCTGGAAGGACTGAAGCTTTCTTT. Its translation: CASSLEGPGRTEAFF.

This clonotype appeared a few times. This chain links TRBV6-1 with TRBJ1-1; D possibly corresponds to TRBD1 (5 bases). Per the germline V gene, CDR1 is MNHNS and CDR2 is SASEGT. The V gene lost 7 bases and the J gene lost 0 bases, with 21 bases spanning the gap. This CDR3 spans 17 amino acids. The CDR3 sequence: CASISLRGYDLNTEAFF. The CDR3 DNA reads TGTGCCAGCATTAGTTTGAGGGGATATGACCTGAACACTGAAGCTTTCTTT.

This clonotype was counted between two and nine times. This chain links TRBV6-2 or TRBV6-3 with TRBJ2-3; 11 bases align to TRBD2. This CDR3 has 16 amino acids. From germline, CDR1 is MNHEY and CDR2 SVGEGT. The V gene end was trimmed by 7 bases and the J gene end by 2 bases; junction bases not matched to a gene: 8. The CDR3 coding sequence is TGTGCCAGCAAAAAGACTAGCGGGGAACCCACAGATACGCAGTATTTT. It specifies CASKKTSGEPTDTQYF.

There are a few counts of this clonotype. The rearrangement uses TRBV11-2 and TRBJ2-2; 7 positions match TRBD1. V dropped 5 bases and J dropped 2; count of bases not matched to a gene: 20. The CDR3 consists of 20 residues. In germline, CDR1 is SGHAT, CDR2 FQNNGV. CDR3 protein: CASSRWLDRSPASNTGELFF. CDR3 coding DNA: TGTGCCAGCAGCCGGTGGTTGGACAGGTCCCCCGCCTCAAACACCGGGGAGCTGTTTTTT.

This clonotype was detected many times. CDR3 nucleotide sequence: TGTGCCAGCAGCTTTCTGGACAGAAATCAGCCCCAGCATTTT. Its translation: CASSFLDRNQPQHF. The chain employs TRBV7-9 and TRBJ1-5; D perhaps matches TRBD1 (6 bases). Between the trimmed V and J ends, which lost 3 bases and 4 bases, there was a span of 10 bases. This CDR3 spans 14 amino acids. Looked up from germline, CDR1 is SEHNR and CDR2 is FQNEAQ (reference sequence).

This clonotype was detected a few times. V and J are TRBV25-1 and TRBJ2-6, with D tentatively TRBD1 or TRBD2 (5 bases each). V was cut by 0 bases and J by 2 bases, with 11 bases left in between. The CDR3 length is 17 residues. Germline V gene sequence: CDR1 MGHDK, CDR2 SYGVNS. CDR3 sequence reads: CASSEYFQGAGANVLTF. Here the CDR3 DNA reads TGTGCCAGCAGTGAATATTTTCAGGGAGCTGGGGCCAACGTCCTGACTTTC.

Comment on this clonotype: This may be a read error, as it is one base from a much larger clone. V and J are TRBV7-4 and TRBJ2-1, with D hard to call. CDR3 length: 15 residues. Germline CDR1 is SGHVT and CDR2 is SQSDAQ. CDR3 residues: CTSSTRDPDSIGQFF. The CDR3 region has the DNA TGTACCAGCAGCACACGAGACCCCGACTCTATCGGGCAGTTCTTC.

The rearrangement uses TRBV6-1 and TRBJ2-1; TRBD2 agrees at 9 bases. V dropped 3 bases and J dropped 6; count of bases not matched to a gene: 12. Germline CDR1 reads MNHNS; CDR2 reads SASEGT. The CDR3 is 17 amino acids. The CDR3 sequence: CASSEDPEGLAFNEQFF. In DNA form, the CDR3 reads TGTGCCAGCAGTGAGGACCCCGAGGGACTAGCTTTCAATGAGCAGTTCTTC.

The V call is TRBV20-1, the J call TRBJ2-1; D might be TRBD2 (6 bases). From germline, CDR1 is DFQATT and CDR2 SNEGSKA (reference sequence). V was trimmed by 8 bases and J by 0 bases, leaving 26 bases between them. This CDR3 is built from 18 residues. The CDR3 sequence: CSRRDFSPAQSSYNEQFF. CDR3 bases: TGCAGTCGTCGGGACTTTTCACCCGCCCAGAGCTCCTACAATGAGCAGTTCTTC.

This clonotype was counted only a few times. This chain connects TRBV11-2 to TRBJ1-1; D gene ambiguous. The CDR3 loop spans 16 amino acids. CDR1 and CDR2 (germline): SGHAT, FQNNGV. V lost 4 bases and J lost 1, with 16 bases in between. This CDR3 is CASSSIPDVENTEAFF. DNA for the CDR3: TGTGCCAGCAGCTCTATCCCGGACGTGGAGAACACTGAAGCTTTCTTT.

This clonotype was counted between two and nine times. One end of the junction is discordant with germline, which a read error may explain. The rearrangement links TRBV7-7 to TRBJ2-5, with TRBD1 matching 8 bases. Looked up from germline, CDR1 is SSHAT and CDR2 is FNYEAQ (reference sequence). CDR3 length equals 16 residues. CDR3 in DNA: TGTGCTAGCAGCTTCTTATCGGACAGGGTTCAGGAGACCCAGTACTTC. This encodes CASSFLSDRVQETQYF.

The sample holds a few counts of this clonotype. The rearrangement uses TRBV3-1 and TRBJ2-7, with 8 nucleotides matching TRBD2. The ends lost 4 bases at V and 3 bases at J; junction bases unmatched: 5. This CDR3 has 14 amino acids. Germline CDR1 and CDR2: LGHDT and YNNKEL (reference sequence). CDR3 in amino acids: CASSLAGRSYEQYF. The CDR3 DNA sequence: TGTGCCAGCAGCCTAGCGGGGAGGAGCTACGAGCAGTACTTC.

The CDR3 spells CASSQDLTGISSYNEQFF. The CDR3 coding sequence is TGCGCCAGCAGCCAAGATCTGACAGGGATCAGCTCCTACAATGAGCAGTTCTTC. The rearrangement uses TRBV4-1 and TRBJ2-1; 7 bases fit TRBD1. The CDR3 spans 18 residues. Germline V gene data show CDR1 as MGHRA and CDR2 as YSYEKL. Trimming took 0 bases from V and 0 from J; bases not matched to a gene: 8.

This clonotype was detected only once. The CDR3 DNA follows: TGCGCCAGCAGCTTGGTTGCAGGGTTTGGGAGTTCGGGGAGCACCGGGGAGCTGTTTTTT. This sequence encodes CASSLVAGFGSSGSTGELFF. The chain couples TRBV5-1 to TRBJ2-2, with D possibly called TRBD1 or TRBD2 (5 bases each). The CDR3 loop spans 20 amino acids. The germline CDR1 and CDR2 sequences are SGHRS and YFSETQ. The ends were cut back, 0 bases at V and 4 bases at J, with 25 bases in the middle.

This chain joins TRBV27 and TRBJ1-2, with D tentatively TRBD1 (6 bases). V gave up 5 bases and J gave up 7 bases, with 17 bases separating them. This CDR3 has 14 residues. In germline, CDR1 is MNHEY, CDR2 SMNVEV (reference sequence). The CDR3, as DNA: TGTGCCAGCAGTCTCAACGTTGGGGGGCTTGGCTACACCTTC. Protein sequence: CASSLNVGGLGYTF.

This clonotype was seen more than once but under ten times. This sequence joins TRBV12-3 or TRBV12-4 and TRBJ2-3; D might be TRBD2 (6 bases). The CDR3 runs 15 residues. Trimming pared 8 bases from V and 0 bases from J, leaving 15 bases between. The CDR3 is CASHLWGESTDTQYF. The CDR3 DNA follows: TGTGCCAGCCACTTGTGGGGGGAGAGCACAGATACGCAGTATTTT.

This clonotype was seen a handful of times. V and J are TRBV6-6 and TRBJ1-1; TRBD1 aligns across 12 bases. Germline CDR1 is MNHNY and CDR2 is SVGAGI (reference sequence). CDR3 size: 15 residues. V was clipped by 5 bases and J by 1 base; unmatched bases: 2. Here the CDR3 reads CASSRDRGQNTEAFF. The CDR3 region has the DNA TGTGCCAGCAGTCGGGACAGGGGGCAGAACACTGAAGCTTTCTTT.

The V gene is TRBV3-1, the J gene TRBJ2-7; 9 bases are a match to TRBD2. The V gene's germline CDR1 is LGHDT and CDR2 YNNKEL (reference sequence). J gave up 4 bases and V 7 bases, and 5 bases lay outside the gene matches. The CDR3 loop spans 13 amino acids. The CDR3 bases are TGTGCCAGCACGGCTAGCGGGGAATACGAGCAGTACTTC. Translated, it gives CASTASGEYEQYF.

The chain couples TRBV6-6 to TRBJ2-3; D unclear. The germline CDR1 and CDR2 sequences are MNHNY and SVGAGI (reference sequence). This CDR3 spans 15 amino acids. Trimming took off 2 bases at V and 1 base at J, with 10 bases between the two ends. DNA for the CDR3: TGTGCCAGCAGTTACCTATTAGTGGGCACAGATACGCAGTATTTT. Translating it yields CASSYLLVGTDTQYF.

This clonotype was counted between two and nine times. This rearrangement joins TRBV14 to TRBJ1-2; D uncertain. V was cut by 3 bases and J by 8 bases, with 16 bases left in between. The CDR3 is made up of 14 amino acids. CDR1 is SGHDN, CDR2 FVKESK, per germline. Here the CDR3 reads CASSQMKYGEGYTF. In DNA form, the CDR3 reads TGTGCCAGCAGCCAGATGAAGTATGGAGAGGGCTACACCTTC. Full variable domain (remainder filled in from reference TRBV14 and TRBJ1-2): EAGVTQFPSHSVIEKGQTVTLRCDPISGHDNLYWYRRVMGKEIKFLLHFVKESKQDESGMPNNRFLAERTGGTYSTLKVQPAELEDSGVYFCASSQMKYGEGYTFGSGTRLTVV.

This clonotype was found many times. The rearrangement uses TRBV6-1 and TRBJ2-3, with 9 nucleotides matching TRBD1. J was trimmed by 2 bases and V by 8 bases; bases with no gene match: 8. This CDR3 contains 15 residues. Germline CDR1 MNHNS, CDR2 SASEGT. This chain's CDR3 is CASRFRDRATDTQYF. CDR3 DNA sequence: TGTGCCAGCCGATTCCGGGACAGGGCCACAGATACGCAGTATTTT.

This chain links TRBV6-2 or TRBV6-3 with TRBJ1-2, with D possibly matching TRBD1 (6 bases). This CDR3 comprises 14 residues. Trimming removed 8 bases from V and 7 bases from J, with 20 bases in between. Looked up from germline, CDR1 is MNHEY and CDR2 is SVGEGT. The CDR3 here is CASGRDTARGGYTF. In DNA, the CDR3 is TGTGCCAGCGGTCGGGACACCGCGAGGGGTGGCTACACCTTC.